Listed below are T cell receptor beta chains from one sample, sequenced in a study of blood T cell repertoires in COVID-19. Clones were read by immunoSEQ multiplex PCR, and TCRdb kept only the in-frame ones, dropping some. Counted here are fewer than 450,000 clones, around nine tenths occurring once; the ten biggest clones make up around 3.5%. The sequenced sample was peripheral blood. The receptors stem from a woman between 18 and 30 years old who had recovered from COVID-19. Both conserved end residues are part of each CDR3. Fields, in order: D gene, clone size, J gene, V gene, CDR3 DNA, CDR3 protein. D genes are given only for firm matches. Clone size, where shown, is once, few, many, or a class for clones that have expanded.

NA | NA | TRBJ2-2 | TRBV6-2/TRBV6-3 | TGTGCCAGCAGTTACGACAGGTGGGGGGAGCTGTTTTTT | CASSYDRWGELFF
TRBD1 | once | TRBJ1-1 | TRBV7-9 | TGTGCCAGCAACAACAGGGGGGAGAACACTGAAGCTTTCTTT | CASNNRGENTEAFF
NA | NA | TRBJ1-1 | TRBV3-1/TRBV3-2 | TGTGCCAGCAGCCAAGCCCGTACCGGGGAAGCTTTCTTT | CASSQARTGEAFF
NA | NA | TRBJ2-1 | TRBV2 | TGTGCCAGCGATCTGCAGGCCTACAATGAGCAGTTCTTC | CASDLQAYNEQFF
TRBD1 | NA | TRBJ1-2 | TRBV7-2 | TGTGCCAGCAGCTTCCGACAGGGGGTCCTCTATGGCTACACCTTC | CASSFRQGVLYGYTF
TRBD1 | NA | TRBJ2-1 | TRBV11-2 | TGTGCCAGCAGCTATGGATGGACAGGGCAAAATGAGCAGTTCTTC | CASSYGWTGQNEQFF
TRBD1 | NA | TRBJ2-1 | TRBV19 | TGTGCCAGAGGTTATAACCCCGGGACAGGACACTACAATGAGCAGTTCTTC | CARGYNPGTGHYNEQFF
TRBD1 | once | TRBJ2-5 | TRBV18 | TGTGCCAGCTCACCGGGACAGGGGACCCAAGAGACCCAGTACTTC | CASSPGQGTQETQYF
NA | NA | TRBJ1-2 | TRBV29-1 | TGCAGCGTTGATCCTCAGGCATTCTATGGCTACACCTTC | CSVDPQAFYGYTF
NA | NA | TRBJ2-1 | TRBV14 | TGTGCCAGCAGCCAAGATTTCGGGGAGCAGTTCTTC | CASSQDFGEQFF
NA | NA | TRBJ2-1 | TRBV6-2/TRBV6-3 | TGTGCCAGCAGTTACGTAGGCGGGCAGTTCTTC | CASSYVGGQFF